Included here is one T cell receptor beta chain sequence, with context. Authors' data handling: Amplification from reference gene primers served as the basis for estimated nucleated cell counts. This table comes from immunoSEQ multiplex PCR, and its TCRdb copy is limited to in-frame clones, with some not included. From that table come the V and J calls and clone size; the DNA was used to work out D and trimming. The data contain about 200,000 clones, 80% to 85% of them singletons. This CDR3 is built from 16 residues. V was clipped by 1 base and J by 7 bases; unmatched bases: 8. Germline V gene sequence: CDR1 SGHTA, CDR2 FQGNSA. This sample was taken from a study of blood T cell repertoires in COVID-19. In the study overall: Whether acute or convalescent, the COVID-19 samples came from the United States, Italy and Spain. T cells, B-cell-depleted T cells, or PBMCs supplied cDNA or gDNA.

The sequence derives from a man aged 35 to 55 who had recovered from COVID-19. The chain uses TRBV7-2 and TRBJ2-5; 11 bases are a match to TRBD2. Sequenced sample: PBMCs or T cells enriched from blood (not recorded which). CDR3 coding DNA: TGTGCCAGCAGCTTAGGCTATAGCGGGGGGGCCCGGACCCAGTACTTC. Its translation: CASSLGYSGGARTQYF.